One TCR beta chain is described in this entry. From the 5' RACE reads, TCRdb called clonotypes with MiXCR, one entry per CDR3 protein. Of tens of thousands of distinct CDR3 sequences in the sample, approximately 17% were seen once. This entry belongs to a study of CD8 T cells in ankylosing spondylitis. This TCR came from a male donor with ankylosing spondylitis or in good health (not recorded which). The sequencing input was blood.

The DNA for the CDR3 is TGTGCCAGCAGCTCTAGGGGGCTAGCGGGAGATTTGGCAGATACGCAGTATTTT. Protein: CASSSRGLAGDLADTQYF. V is TRBV7-9 and J is TRBJ2-3; 10 bases are shared with TRBD2. Germline CDR1 reads SEHNR; CDR2 reads FQNEAQ (reference sequence). The trim removed 4 bases at V and 4 bases at J, leaving 14 bases unmatched. The CDR3 spans 18 residues.